Below, 17 T cell receptor beta chains from the same sample are listed, as sequenced in a study of blood T cell repertoires in COVID-19. Some clones are missing from TCRdb's copy, which holds only in-frame ones; the method was immunoSEQ multiplex PCR. The sample records fewer than 250,000 clones, roughly 87% being singletons. Sequenced: PBMCs or T cells enriched from blood (not recorded which). The receptors originated from a woman in her twenties or thirties with acute COVID-19.

This clone has a single count. The gene calls are TRBV9 and TRBJ1-1; D might be TRBD1 (6 bases). The CDR3 totals 13 residues. Germline-derived CDR1 and CDR2 are SGDLS and YYNGEE. Trimming left V 3 bases short and J 4 bases short, with 10 bases between. Here the CDR3 DNA reads TGTGCCAGCAGCGCCCGGACAGTCACTGAAGCTTTCTTT. Its protein product is CASSARTVTEAFF.

Points on this clone: Relative to the germline gene, one junction end is altered; a read error may explain this. The chain links TRBV2 to TRBJ1-6, with TRBD1 identical over 9 bases. The CDR3 spans 16 residues. Germline lookup yields CDR1 SNHLY and CDR2 FYNNEI. This CDR3 reads CASSTKRGGTGPRIDF. CDR3 nucleotides: TGTGCCAGCAGTACCAAACGCGGGGGGACAGGGCCCCGAATTGACTTT.

The chain joins TRBV6-5 to TRBJ1-6, with TRBD1 identical over 10 bases. This CDR3 contains 15 residues. Trimming removed 5 bases from V and 6 bases from J; junction bases left unmatched: 4. CDR1 is MNHEY and CDR2 is SVGAGI in the germline V gene. The CDR3 sequence is CASSLTGGGNSPLHF. Here the CDR3 DNA reads TGTGCCAGCAGTCTGACAGGGGGCGGTAATTCACCCCTCCACTTT.

Here the CDR3 reads CAIRPQGAGGTGELFF. CDR3 nucleotides: TGTGCCATCAGACCCCAGGGGGCAGGTGGCACCGGGGAGCTGTTTTTT. The chain joins TRBV10-3 to TRBJ2-2, with 8 nucleotides matching TRBD1. The length of the CDR3 is 16 residues. The germline gives CDR1 ENHRY, CDR2 SYGVKD. The trim removed 6 bases at V and 4 bases at J, leaving 10 bases unmatched.

The chain carries TRBV30 and TRBJ2-2, with 7 bases identical to TRBD2. Per germline, CDR1 GTSNPN and CDR2 SVGIG (reference sequence). This CDR3 is built from 13 residues. V lost 0 bases, J lost 8 bases, and 3 bases stayed unmatched. The CDR3 protein is CAWSVRRGGELFF. CDR3 bases: TGTGCCTGGAGTGTAAGGCGGGGGGGGGAGCTGTTTTTT.

The chain couples TRBV7-8 to TRBJ1-1, with 8 bases matching TRBD1. Germline V gene data show CDR1 as SGHVS and CDR2 as FQNEAQ. The CDR3 is 15 residues long. Trimming cost V 1 base and J 5 bases; bases outside gene matches: 6. The CDR3 spells CASSLGRTGRTEAFF. The CDR3 DNA sequence: TGTGCCAGCAGCTTAGGACGGACAGGGAGGACTGAAGCTTTCTTT.

The genes are TRBV2 and TRBJ1-5; weak D call: TRBD1 (6 bases). V lost 0 bases and J 5 bases, leaving 11 bases between the germline ends. Per germline, CDR1 SNHLY and CDR2 FYNNEI. The CDR3 sequence is 15 residues long. CDR3 region: CASSEAPDRHQPQHF. The CDR3 DNA reads as TGTGCCAGCAGTGAAGCCCCGGACAGACATCAGCCCCAGCATTTT.

This clone was detected once. CDR3 bases: TGTGCCATCAGTGAGACGATCGACCCGGCGGGGGGGCGCAACTATGGCTACACCTTC. Translating it yields CAISETIDPAGGRNYGYTF. The chain has TRBV10-3 and TRBJ1-2; possibly TRBD1 for D (6 bases). From germline, CDR1 is ENHRY and CDR2 SYGVKD. V was cut by 2 bases and J by 2 bases, with 24 bases left in between. The CDR3 spans 19 residues.

The chain combines TRBV5-4 with TRBJ2-1; a possible D gene is TRBD1 (6 bases). The germline V gene has CDR1 SGHNT and CDR2 YYREEE (reference sequence). CDR3 length: 15 amino acids. V shed 4 bases and J shed 3 bases, with 14 bases lying between them. The CDR3 DNA reads TGTGCCAGCAGCATTAGGACAGATTACTACAATGAGCAGTTCTTC. It is translated as CASSIRTDYYNEQFF.

Regarding this clone: The junction and the germline gene differ at one end; a read error may be behind it. V usage is TRBV14 and J usage is TRBJ2-2; possible D gene TRBD2, 6 bases. The CDR3 totals 16 residues. CDR1 SGHDN and CDR2 FVKESK come from the germline V gene. The CDR3 nucleotides are TGTGCCAGCAGCCAAGAACAGGTCAGGTGCCGGCGGGGAGCTGTTTTT. This codes for CASSQEQVRCRRGAVF.

The V and J genes are TRBV10-3 and TRBJ1-2; D is possibly TRBD1 (5 bases). The CDR3 length is 13 residues. V lost 1 base to trimming and J lost 8 bases, with 11 bases between them. Germline assignment: CDR1 ENHRY and CDR2 SYGVKD. CDR3 loop: CAISEYRTTGYTF. Written as DNA, the CDR3 is TGTGCCATCAGTGAGTATCGGACAACAGGCTACACCTTC.

J is TRBJ2-1 and V is TRBV4-1; TRBD1 agrees at 9 bases. The junction had 3 bases not matched to a gene; V was cut back by 2 bases and J by 10 bases. The CDR3 totals 13 residues. The germline V gene has CDR1 MGHRA and CDR2 YSYEKL. CDR3 sequence: CASSQWDREEQFF. Here the CDR3 DNA reads TGCGCCAGCAGCCAATGGGACAGGGAAGAGCAGTTCTTC.

V is TRBV5-8 and J is TRBJ1-5; D gene ambiguous. Germline CDR1 and CDR2: SGHTS and YDEGEE. Trimming removed 1 base from V and 16 bases from J, with 18 bases in between. This CDR3 region has 13 residues. This CDR3 is CASSLPALRSFHF. As DNA, the CDR3 is TGTGCCAGCAGCTTGCCCGCGCTCCGGTCCTTTCATTTT.

The count of this clone is one. V and J are TRBV4-3 and TRBJ1-2; D is perhaps TRBD1 (5 bases). The V end was cut by 0 bases, the J end by 4 bases, with 12 bases between. This CDR3 spans 15 amino acids. Germline CDR1 LGHNA, CDR2 YSLEER. The CDR3 DNA sequence: TGCGCCAGCAGCCAAGATAGGGTCACAGGCTATGGCTACACCTTC. The encoded protein is CASSQDRVTGYGYTF.

Regarding this clone: A read error may account for a junction end that differs from germline. The rearrangement uses TRBV5-4 and TRBJ2-5; 7 bases line up with TRBD2. The CDR3 covers 12 residues. Germline CDR1 reads SGHNT; CDR2 reads YYREEE (reference sequence). Here the CDR3 DNA reads TGTGCCACCAGCGGGGCACAAGAGACCCAGTACTTC. Protein: CATSGAQETQYF.

This sequence joins TRBV12-5 and TRBJ1-5; 7 nucleotides agree with TRBD1. The length of the CDR3 is 15 residues. The germline CDR1 and CDR2 sequences are LGHNT and FRNRAP. After removal of 0 bases from V and 7 bases from J, the junction contained 6 bases not matched to a gene. The DNA for the CDR3 is TGTGCTAGTGGTTTGGTTACACAGGGGTGGCAGCCCCAGCATTTT. It specifies CASGLVTQGWQPQHF.

The chain couples TRBV7-2 to TRBJ1-1; weak D call: TRBD1 (6 bases). Germline CDR1 reads SGHTA; CDR2 reads FQGNSA. The V end lost 6 bases, the J end lost 4 bases, and 12 bases lay between the germline ends. There are 13 residues in the CDR3. CDR3 residues: CASSMRGSTEAFF. CDR3 nucleotide sequence: TGTGCCAGCAGTATGAGGGGGTCCACTGAAGCTTTCTTT.